A selection of T cell receptor beta chains follows, all from one sample in a study of blood T cell repertoires in COVID-19. Sequenced by immunoSEQ multiplex PCR; TCRdb stores in-frame clones only, minus some. The sample includes 68,000 or so clones, roughly 84% seen only once; the top ten take 4.1%. The material sequenced was peripheral blood. The receptors here all came from a man aged 45-60 years with acute or convalescent COVID-19. Each CDR3 is given with its conserved first and last residue. Fields, in order: V gene, clone size, J gene, D gene, CDR3 protein, CDR3 DNA. The D gene is left open where the match is weak. The listing skips clone size in some rows; elsewhere it reads once, few, many or a size class.

V gene: TRBV27; clone size: -; J gene: TRBJ1-1; D gene: -; CDR3 protein: CASSPLRGTEAFF; CDR3 DNA: TGTGCCAGCAGCCCCCTTCGGGGAACTGAAGCTTTCTTT
V gene: TRBV10-1; clone size: -; J gene: TRBJ2-3; D gene: -; CDR3 protein: CASATGFHPDTQYF; CDR3 DNA: TGCGCCAGCGCCACAGGGTTTCATCCAGATACGCAGTATTTT
V gene: TRBV5-1; clone size: -; J gene: TRBJ2-1; D gene: TRBD2; CDR3 protein: CASTASGYNEQFF; CDR3 DNA: TGCGCCAGCACTGCTAGCGGATACAATGAGCAGTTCTTC
V gene: TRBV28; clone size: -; J gene: TRBJ1-4; D gene: -; CDR3 protein: CASSPGTQAEKLFF; CDR3 DNA: TGTGCCAGCAGTCCCGGGACTCAGGCTGAAAAACTGTTTTTT
V gene: TRBV28; clone size: -; J gene: TRBJ2-7; D gene: TRBD1; CDR3 protein: CASSLVDRAHEQYF; CDR3 DNA: TGTGCCAGCAGTTTAGTTGACAGGGCCCACGAGCAGTACTTC
V gene: TRBV24-1; clone size: few; J gene: TRBJ2-3; D gene: -; CDR3 protein: CATKSGSTDTQYF; CDR3 DNA: TGTGCCACCAAAAGCGGGAGCACAGATACGCAGTATTTT
V gene: TRBV19; clone size: -; J gene: TRBJ2-7; D gene: TRBD1; CDR3 protein: CASSHPDRVSYEQYF; CDR3 DNA: TGTGCCAGTAGCCATCCGGACAGGGTGTCCTACGAGCAGTACTTC
V gene: TRBV19; clone size: -; J gene: TRBJ1-1; D gene: -; CDR3 protein: CASTLQGTNTEAFF; CDR3 DNA: TGTGCCAGTACCCTACAGGGAACCAACACTGAAGCTTTCTTT
V gene: TRBV19; clone size: -; J gene: TRBJ1-3; D gene: -; CDR3 protein: CASSSWRGSGNTIYF; CDR3 DNA: TGTGCCAGTAGTTCTTGGAGGGGCTCTGGAAACACCATATATTTT
V gene: TRBV7-7; clone size: -; J gene: TRBJ2-2; D gene: TRBD2; CDR3 protein: CAAGGPSLGTGELFF; CDR3 DNA: TGTGCAGCGGGGGGGCCTAGCCTAGGGACCGGGGAGCTGTTTTTT
V gene: TRBV5-4; clone size: few; J gene: TRBJ1-2; D gene: -; CDR3 protein: CASSLAGANYGYTF; CDR3 DNA: TGTGCCAGCAGCTTGGCGGGGGCTAACTATGGCTACACCTTC
V gene: TRBV5-1; clone size: -; J gene: TRBJ1-3; D gene: -; CDR3 protein: CASSLSGYGNTIYF; CDR3 DNA: TGCGCCAGCAGCTTGTCCGGGTACGGAAACACCATATATTTT
V gene: TRBV5-1; clone size: -; J gene: TRBJ2-5; D gene: TRBD2; CDR3 protein: CASSPRTSNQETQYF; CDR3 DNA: TGCGCCAGCAGCCCCCGGACTAGCAACCAAGAGACCCAGTACTTC
V gene: TRBV19; clone size: -; J gene: TRBJ1-2; D gene: -; CDR3 protein: CASSISQEGGYTF; CDR3 DNA: TGTGCCAGTAGTATCTCCCAGGAGGGAGGCTACACCTTC
V gene: TRBV18; clone size: once; J gene: TRBJ1-6; D gene: -; CDR3 protein: CASSSRTGNNNSPLHF; CDR3 DNA: TGTGCCAGCTCTAGTCGCACCGGGAATAATAATTCACCCCTCCACTTT
V gene: TRBV28; clone size: -; J gene: TRBJ2-7; D gene: TRBD2; CDR3 protein: CASSSGLTSYEQYF; CDR3 DNA: TGTGCCAGCAGTTCGGGACTAACGTCCTACGAGCAGTACTTC
V gene: TRBV28; clone size: -; J gene: TRBJ1-1; D gene: -; CDR3 protein: CASSPTGSTEAFF; CDR3 DNA: TGTGCCAGCAGTCCGACAGGTAGCACTGAAGCTTTCTTT
V gene: TRBV2; clone size: -; J gene: TRBJ2-1; D gene: -; CDR3 protein: CASSEWGGSGNEQFF; CDR3 DNA: TGTGCCAGCAGTGAATGGGGGGGCTCCGGCAATGAGCAGTTCTTC
V gene: TRBV28; clone size: once; J gene: TRBJ2-2; D gene: TRBD1; CDR3 protein: CASLTGTGFTGELFF; CDR3 DNA: TGTGCCAGCCTCACCGGGACAGGGTTCACCGGGGAGCTGTTTTTT
V gene: TRBV5-1; clone size: -; J gene: TRBJ2-1; D gene: TRBD2; CDR3 protein: CASSLGTSGRLRQFF; CDR3 DNA: TGCGCCAGCAGCTTGGGGACTAGCGGGAGACTGCGCCAATTCTTC
V gene: TRBV5-1; clone size: -; J gene: TRBJ1-1; D gene: TRBD1; CDR3 protein: CASSVRDSTEAFF; CDR3 DNA: TGCGCCAGCAGCGTGCGGGACAGTACTGAAGCTTTCTTT
V gene: TRBV18; clone size: -; J gene: TRBJ1-2; D gene: -; CDR3 protein: CASSPPGTHSYTF; CDR3 DNA: TGTGCCAGCTCACCACCGGGGACTCATAGCTACACCTTC